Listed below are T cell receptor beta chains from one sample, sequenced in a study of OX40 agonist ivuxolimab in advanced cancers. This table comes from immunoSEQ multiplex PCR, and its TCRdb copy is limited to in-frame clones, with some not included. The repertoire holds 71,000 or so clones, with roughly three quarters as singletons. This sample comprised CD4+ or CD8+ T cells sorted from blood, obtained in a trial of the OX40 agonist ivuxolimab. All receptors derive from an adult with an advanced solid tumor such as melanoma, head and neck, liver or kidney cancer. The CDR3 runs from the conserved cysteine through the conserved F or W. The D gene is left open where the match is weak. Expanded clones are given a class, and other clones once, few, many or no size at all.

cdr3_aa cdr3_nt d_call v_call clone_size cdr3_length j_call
CASSASGSSYNEQFF TGTGCCAGCAGCGCGAGCGGGAGTTCCTACAATGAGCAGTTCTTC TRBD2 TRBV9 . 15 TRBJ2-1
CASSRDRDSPDTQYF TGTGCCAGCAGTCGGGACAGGGATAGCCCAGATACGCAGTATTTT TRBD1 TRBV2 . 15 TRBJ2-3
CASSTTAGGIALHF TGTGCCAGCAGTACGACCGCGGGGGGGATCGCCCTCCACTTT . TRBV28 . 14 TRBJ1-6
CASSVVAGITDTQYF TGTGCCAGCAGCGTAGTTGCAGGGATCACTGATACGCAGTATTTT . TRBV9 once 15 TRBJ2-3
CASSLGRLNSGYTF TGTGCCAGCAGCTTGGGGAGGCTGAACTCCGGCTACACCTTC . TRBV5-4 . 14 TRBJ1-2
CASSETRDTEAFF TGTGCCAGCAGTGAAACGAGGGACACTGAAGCTTTCTTT . TRBV2 . 13 TRBJ1-1
CASSEAGTVNEQYF TGTGCCAGCAGTGAAGCGGGGACAGTAAACGAGCAGTACTTC TRBD1 TRBV2 . 14 TRBJ2-7
CASSFPGLEVSNEQFF TGTGCCAGCAGCTTCCCGGGACTAGAGGTCTCGAATGAGCAGTTCTTC TRBD2 TRBV7-9 . 16 TRBJ2-1
CASSPGYTEAFF TGTGCCAGTAGTCCAGGATACACTGAAGCTTTCTTT . TRBV19 . 12 TRBJ1-1
CASSLLFTTGTGELFF TGTGCCAGCAGCTTGCTTTTCACGACGGGGACCGGGGAGCTGTTTTTT . TRBV5-4 . 16 TRBJ2-2
CASGLSPTGELFF TGTGCTAGTGGTTTGTCCCCTACCGGGGAGCTGTTTTTT . TRBV12-5 once 13 TRBJ2-2
CASSRIAGSRDYNEQFF TGCGCCAGCAGCCGAATAGCAGGGTCAAGGGACTACAATGAGCAGTTCTTC . TRBV4-1 many 17 TRBJ2-1
CATSRETRRYNEQFF TGTGCCACCAGCAGAGAAACGCGCAGATACAATGAGCAGTTCTTC . TRBV15 . 15 TRBJ2-1
CASSLVGQFSYEQYF TGTGCCAGCAGCTTAGTAGGCCAATTCTCCTACGAGCAGTACTTC . TRBV11-3 . 15 TRBJ2-7
CASSLLQGGYGYTF TGCGCCAGCAGCTTGCTGCAGGGAGGCTATGGCTACACCTTC . TRBV5-1 . 14 TRBJ1-2
CASSQEGTGIGEKLFF TGTGCCAGCAGCCAAGAGGGGACAGGGATAGGTGAAAAACTGTTTTTT TRBD1 TRBV4-2 few 16 TRBJ1-4
CASSYRVYEQYF TGTGCCAGCAGCTACCGAGTCTACGAGCAGTACTTC . TRBV4-2 . 12 TRBJ2-7
CASSLEPEDTQYF TGTGCCAGCAGCTTAGAGCCAGAAGATACGCAGTATTTT . TRBV11-2 few 13 TRBJ2-3
CASSPPPSHTGELFF TGTGCCAGCTCACCACCGCCCAGCCACACCGGGGAGCTGTTTTTT . TRBV18 . 15 TRBJ2-2
CASSFLSSGTYNEQFF TGCGCCAGCAGCTTTCTGTCTAGCGGGACCTACAATGAGCAGTTCTTC TRBD2 TRBV5-1 . 16 TRBJ2-1
CASSQSVSGNTIYF TGTGCCAGCAGCCAATCAGTCTCTGGAAACACCATATATTTT . TRBV14 . 14 TRBJ1-3
CASSLFTGGYNEQFF TGTGCCAGCAGCTTGTTCACAGGGGGGTACAATGAGCAGTTCTTC TRBD1 TRBV5-6 once 15 TRBJ2-1
CASSLSTDTQYF TGCGCCAGCAGCTTGAGCACAGATACGCAGTATTTT . TRBV5-1 . 12 TRBJ2-3
CASSLEATNEKLFF TGCGCCAGCAGCTTGGAAGCAACTAATGAAAAACTGTTTTTT . TRBV5-1 . 14 TRBJ1-4
CASSGKGARTDTQYF TGTGCTAGCAGTGGCAAGGGTGCTCGCACAGATACGCAGTATTTT . TRBV25-1 . 15 TRBJ2-3
CASSLGRGENGELFF TGTGCCAGCAGCTTGGGGAGGGGAGAAAACGGGGAGCTGTTTTTT . TRBV5-4 . 15 TRBJ2-2
CASSYDSRQPQHF TGTGCCAGCAGCTACGACAGTAGGCAGCCCCAGCATTTT . TRBV27 . 13 TRBJ1-5
CASSLLLAGGRGEQFF TGTGCCAGCAGTTTGCTCCTAGCGGGAGGGCGGGGTGAGCAGTTCTTC TRBD2 TRBV28 . 16 TRBJ2-1
CASSRTGHGYTF TGTGCCAGCAGCAGGACAGGGCATGGCTACACCTTC TRBD1 TRBV6-5 . 12 TRBJ1-2
CASSRTGSDYGYTF TGTGCCAGCAGCCGTACAGGGAGCGACTATGGCTACACCTTC . TRBV7-9 . 14 TRBJ1-2
CATRTIGREQYF TGTGCCACCAGAACCATCGGGCGGGAGCAGTACTTC . TRBV15 . 12 TRBJ2-7
CASSADRGRGGYTF TGTGCCAGCAGCGCCGACAGGGGGCGCGGGGGCTACACCTTC TRBD1 TRBV6-6 once 14 TRBJ1-2
CSVAGSNQPQHF TGCAGCGTTGCGGGAAGCAATCAGCCCCAGCATTTT . TRBV29-1 . 12 TRBJ1-5
CASGSDRGVAPQHF TGTGCCAGCGGATCGGACAGGGGGGTTGCGCCCCAGCATTTT TRBD1 TRBV7-9 . 14 TRBJ1-5
CASSLSGLTYTDTQYF TGTGCCAGCAGTTTATCTGGGCTAACCTACACAGATACGCAGTATTTT . TRBV27 . 16 TRBJ2-3
CASSEMDGFSNQPQHF TGTGCCAGCAGTGAAATGGACGGTTTTAGCAATCAGCCCCAGCATTTT . TRBV2 . 16 TRBJ1-5
CASSLSLSYEQYF TGTGCCAGCAGTTTATCGCTAAGCTACGAGCAGTACTTC . TRBV27 . 13 TRBJ2-7
CASSEGITGSGVVNEKLFF TGTGCCAGCAGTGAAGGAATTACCGGGTCGGGGGTGGTTAATGAAAAACTGTTTTTT . TRBV2 . 19 TRBJ1-4
CASSHPSRRDRGSNQPQHF TGCGCCAGCAGTCACCCTAGCCGTCGGGACAGGGGTAGCAATCAGCCCCAGCATTTT TRBD1 TRBV23-1 once 19 TRBJ1-5
CAAPRDTNYGYTF TGTGCCGCCCCCCGGGACACTAACTATGGCTACACCTTC . TRBV30 . 13 TRBJ1-2
CASSPSAGYSYNEQFF TGTGCCAGCAGCCCCTCAGCGGGTTACTCCTACAATGAGCAGTTCTTC . TRBV7-2 . 16 TRBJ2-1
CASSLWRNSGNTIYF TGTGCCAGCAGTTTATGGCGGAACTCTGGAAACACCATATATTTT . TRBV28 . 15 TRBJ1-3
CASSSADTQETQYF TGCGCCAGCAGCTCAGCAGACACACAAGAGACCCAGTACTTC . TRBV5-1 . 14 TRBJ2-5
CAWSVPGSYTF TGTGCCTGGAGTGTGCCCGGCAGCTACACCTTC . TRBV30 . 11 TRBJ1-2
CASSRVPLAGGGNEQFF TGTGCCAGCAGCCGAGTCCCACTAGCGGGAGGAGGCAATGAGCAGTTCTTC TRBD2 TRBV11-2 . 17 TRBJ2-1
CASRGPATDTQYF TGTGCCAGCAGGGGACCAGCCACAGATACGCAGTATTTT . TRBV2 . 13 TRBJ2-3
CASSDGTDGSYEQYF TGTGCCAGCAGTGATGGGACGGACGGCTCCTACGAGCAGTACTTC . TRBV2 once 15 TRBJ2-7
CASSEAARGTYGYTF TGTGCCAGCAGTGAAGCAGCGAGGGGAACCTATGGCTACACCTTC . TRBV6-1 . 15 TRBJ1-2
CASSPGQGRLEKLFF TGTGCCAGCAGTCCTGGACAGGGACGCCTGGAAAAACTGTTTTTT TRBD1 TRBV2 few 15 TRBJ1-4